This T cell receptor (beta chain) is from a study of blood T cell repertoires in COVID-19. V trimming: 3 bases; J trimming: 2 bases; junction bases outside the gene matches: 0. This CDR3 has 13 amino acids. Germline values: CDR1 KGHDR, CDR2 SFDVKD. TCRdb keeps only in-frame clones here, not all; method: immunoSEQ multiplex PCR. The table shows a few hundred thousand clones, with around 87% occurring only once. The TCR comes from a woman aged 70-85 years with active or convalescent COVID-19. Sequenced material: peripheral blood. The chain recombines TRBV24-1 with TRBJ2-7; 7 bases map to TRBD1. This chain's CDR3 is CATSDGTAYEQYF. The CDR3 region has the DNA TGTGCCACCAGTGATGGGACAGCCTACGAGCAGTACTTC.